This T cell receptor beta chain was captured by sequencing in a study of shared clonotypes between healthy human individuals. It was into CD45RA+ naive and CD45RA-negative memory subsets that the CD4+ cells were split. Generated by immunoSEQ multiplex PCR, the TCRdb table keeps only in-frame clones and is missing some. The sample yields about a million clones, roughly 77% seen once. Comment on this clone: Other DNA variants within this sample encode the same CDR3.

Material: memory CD4+ T cells from PBMCs. Subset defined: CD45RA-negative fraction. The clonotype comes from a man aged 18 to 29 in good health. Some clones in this sample may be carry-over from other donors' samples.

The CDR3 loop reads CASSEGREGQPQHF. Written as DNA, the CDR3 is TGTGCCAGCAGTGAAGGCAGGGAGGGTCAGCCCCAGCATTTT. This chain uses TRBV2 with TRBJ1-5; a weak D match, TRBD1 (5 bases). Trimming shortened V by 1 base and J by 6 bases, and 10 bases separated the two germline ends. The CDR3 totals 14 residues. Germline values: CDR1 SNHLY, CDR2 FYNNEI.